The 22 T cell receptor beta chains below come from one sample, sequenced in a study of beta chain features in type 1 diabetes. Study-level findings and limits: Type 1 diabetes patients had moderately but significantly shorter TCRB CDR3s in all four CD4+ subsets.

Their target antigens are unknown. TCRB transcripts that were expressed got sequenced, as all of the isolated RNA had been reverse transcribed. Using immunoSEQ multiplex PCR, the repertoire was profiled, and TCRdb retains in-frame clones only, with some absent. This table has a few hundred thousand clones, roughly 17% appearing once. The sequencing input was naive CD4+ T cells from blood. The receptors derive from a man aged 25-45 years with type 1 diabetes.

The CDR3 nucleotides read TGTGCCAGTACGACTAGCGGGGGGAACAATGAGCAGTTCTTC. Amino acid sequence: CASTTSGGNNEQFF. The J gene is TRBJ2-1, the V gene TRBV25-1, with 13 bases matching TRBD2. Germline V CDR1 and CDR2: MGHDK, SYGVNS. The CDR3 covers 14 residues. V shed 9 bases, J shed 5 bases, and the junction held 4 bases outside the gene matches.

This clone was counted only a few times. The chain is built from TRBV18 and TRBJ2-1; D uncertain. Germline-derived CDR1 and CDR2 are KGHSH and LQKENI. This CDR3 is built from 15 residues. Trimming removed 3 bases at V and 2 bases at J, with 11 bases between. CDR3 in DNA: TGTGCCAGCTCACCCGCAGAGAGAGCCTACAATGAGCAGTTCTTC. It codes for CASSPAERAYNEQFF.

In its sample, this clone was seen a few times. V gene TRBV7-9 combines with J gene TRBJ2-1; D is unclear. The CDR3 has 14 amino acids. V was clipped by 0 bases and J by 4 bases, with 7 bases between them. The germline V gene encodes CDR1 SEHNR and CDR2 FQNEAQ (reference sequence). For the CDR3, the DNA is TGTGCCAGCAGCTTAGCGGCCGATTACAATGAGCAGTTCTTC. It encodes CASSLAADYNEQFF.

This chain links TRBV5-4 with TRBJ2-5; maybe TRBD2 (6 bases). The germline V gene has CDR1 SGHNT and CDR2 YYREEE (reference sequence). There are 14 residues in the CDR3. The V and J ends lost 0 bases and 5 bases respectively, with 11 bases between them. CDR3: CASSLEGGRETQYF. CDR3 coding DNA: TGTGCCAGCAGCTTGGAAGGAGGGAGGGAGACCCAGTACTTC.

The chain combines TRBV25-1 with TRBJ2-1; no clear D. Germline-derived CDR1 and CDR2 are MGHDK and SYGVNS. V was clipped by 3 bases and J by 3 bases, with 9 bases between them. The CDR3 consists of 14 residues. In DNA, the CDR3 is TGTGCCAGCAGTGAGTGGGGAAGCTACAATGAGCAGTTCTTC. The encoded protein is CASSEWGSYNEQFF.

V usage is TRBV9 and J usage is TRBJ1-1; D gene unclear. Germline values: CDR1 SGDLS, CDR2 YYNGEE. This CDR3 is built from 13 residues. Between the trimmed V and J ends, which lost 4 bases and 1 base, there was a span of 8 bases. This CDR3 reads CASSTRQNTEAFF. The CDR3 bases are TGTGCCAGCAGCACTAGACAGAACACTGAAGCTTTCTTT.

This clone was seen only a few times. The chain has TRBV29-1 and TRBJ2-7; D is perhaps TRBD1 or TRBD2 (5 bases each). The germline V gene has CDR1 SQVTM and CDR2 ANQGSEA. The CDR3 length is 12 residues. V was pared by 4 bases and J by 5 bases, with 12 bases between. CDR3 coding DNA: TGCAGCGTTGCGAGGGGTACCCACGAGCAGTACTTC. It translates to CSVARGTHEQYF.

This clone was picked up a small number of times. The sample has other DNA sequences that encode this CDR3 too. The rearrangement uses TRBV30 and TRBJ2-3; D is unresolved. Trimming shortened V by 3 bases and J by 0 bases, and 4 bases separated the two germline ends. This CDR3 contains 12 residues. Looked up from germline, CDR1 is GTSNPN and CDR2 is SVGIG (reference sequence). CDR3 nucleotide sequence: TGTGCCTGGAGCCCGAGCACAGATACGCAGTATTTT. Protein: CAWSPSTDTQYF.

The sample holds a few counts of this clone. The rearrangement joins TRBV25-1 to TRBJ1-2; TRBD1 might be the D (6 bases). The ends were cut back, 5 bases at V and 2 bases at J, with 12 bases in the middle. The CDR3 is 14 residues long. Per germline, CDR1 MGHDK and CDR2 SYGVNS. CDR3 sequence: CASSRTDLNYGYTF. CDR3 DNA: TGTGCCAGCAGTAGGACAGATTTGAACTATGGCTACACCTTC.

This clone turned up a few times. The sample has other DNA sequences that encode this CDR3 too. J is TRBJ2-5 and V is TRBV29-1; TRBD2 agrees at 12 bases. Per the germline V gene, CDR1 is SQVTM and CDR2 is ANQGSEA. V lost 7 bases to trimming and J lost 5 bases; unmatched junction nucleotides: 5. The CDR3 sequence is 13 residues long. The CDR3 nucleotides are TGCAGCGGGGCTAGCGGGGGGGCGGAGACCCAGTACTTC. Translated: CSGASGGAETQYF.

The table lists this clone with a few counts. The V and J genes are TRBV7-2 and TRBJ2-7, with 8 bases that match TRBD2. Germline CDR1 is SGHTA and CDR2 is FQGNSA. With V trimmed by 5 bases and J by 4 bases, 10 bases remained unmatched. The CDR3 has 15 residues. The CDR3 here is CASSLRASGLYEQYF. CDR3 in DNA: TGTGCCAGCAGCCTAAGGGCTAGCGGGCTGTACGAGCAGTACTTC.

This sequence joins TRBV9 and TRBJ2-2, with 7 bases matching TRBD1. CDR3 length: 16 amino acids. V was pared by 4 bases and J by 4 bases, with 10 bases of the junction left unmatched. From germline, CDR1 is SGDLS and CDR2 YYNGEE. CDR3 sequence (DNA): TGTGCCAGCAGCCTCCGGGACAGTAAAATCACCGGGGAGCTGTTTTTT. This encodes CASSLRDSKITGELFF.

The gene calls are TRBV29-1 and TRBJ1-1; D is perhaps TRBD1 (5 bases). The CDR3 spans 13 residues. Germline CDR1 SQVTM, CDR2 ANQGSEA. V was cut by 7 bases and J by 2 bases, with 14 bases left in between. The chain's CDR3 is CSGRRTTNTEAFF. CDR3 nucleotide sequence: TGCAGCGGAAGAAGGACAACCAACACTGAAGCTTTCTTT. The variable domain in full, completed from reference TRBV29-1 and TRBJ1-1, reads SAVISQKPSRDICQRGTSLTIQCQVDSQVTMMFWYRQQPGQSLTLIATANQGSEATYESGFVIDKFPISRPNLTFSTLTVSNMSPEDSSIYLCSGRRTTNTEAFFGQGTRLTVV.

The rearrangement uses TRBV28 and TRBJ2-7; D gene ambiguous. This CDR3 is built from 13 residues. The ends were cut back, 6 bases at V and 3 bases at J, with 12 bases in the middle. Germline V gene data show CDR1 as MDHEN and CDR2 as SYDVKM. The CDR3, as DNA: TGTGCCAGCAGACCCCGTCCTGACTACGAGCAGTACTTC. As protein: CASRPRPDYEQYF.

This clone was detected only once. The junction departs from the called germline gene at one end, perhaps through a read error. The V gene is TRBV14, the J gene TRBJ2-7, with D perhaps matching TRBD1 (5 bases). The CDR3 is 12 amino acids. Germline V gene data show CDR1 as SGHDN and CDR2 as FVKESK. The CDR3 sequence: CASSLTGYDQYF. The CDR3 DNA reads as TGTGCCAGCAGCCTAACAGGCTACGATCAGTACTTC.

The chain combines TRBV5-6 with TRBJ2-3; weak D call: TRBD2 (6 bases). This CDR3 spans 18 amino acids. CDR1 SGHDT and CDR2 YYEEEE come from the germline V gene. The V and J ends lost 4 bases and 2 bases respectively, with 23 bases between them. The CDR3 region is CASSPTSRFSGLTDTQYF. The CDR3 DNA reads TGTGCCAGCAGCCCAACCTCCCGGTTTAGCGGACTCACAGATACGCAGTATTTT.

This chain's CDR3 is CSVDAVAYEQYF. CDR3 sequence (DNA): TGCAGCGTTGATGCCGTAGCCTACGAGCAGTACTTC. The chain uses TRBV29-1 and TRBJ2-7, with D unclear. Germline V CDR1 and CDR2: SQVTM, ANQGSEA. Trimming cost V 3 bases and J 2 bases, with 8 bases left between them. CDR3 length: 12 amino acids.

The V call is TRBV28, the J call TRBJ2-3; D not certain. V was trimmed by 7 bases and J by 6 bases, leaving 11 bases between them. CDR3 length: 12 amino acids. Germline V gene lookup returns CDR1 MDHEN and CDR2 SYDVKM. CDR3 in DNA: TGTGCCAGCACCGGACCTAACGATACGCAGTATTTT. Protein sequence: CASTGPNDTQYF.

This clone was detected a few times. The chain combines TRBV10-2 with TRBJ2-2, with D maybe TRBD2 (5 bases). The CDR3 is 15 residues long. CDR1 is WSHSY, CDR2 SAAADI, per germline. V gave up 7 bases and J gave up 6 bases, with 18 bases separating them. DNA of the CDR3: TGCGCCAGCATCGCCTACATACTAGGGCCCGGGGAGCTGTTTTTT. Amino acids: CASIAYILGPGELFF.

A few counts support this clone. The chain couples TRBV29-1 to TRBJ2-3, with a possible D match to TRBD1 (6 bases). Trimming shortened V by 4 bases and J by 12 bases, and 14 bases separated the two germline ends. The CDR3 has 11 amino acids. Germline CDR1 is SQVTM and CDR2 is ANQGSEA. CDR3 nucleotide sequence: TGCAGCGTTGCGTTATTACAGGGACAGTATTTT. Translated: CSVALLQGQYF.

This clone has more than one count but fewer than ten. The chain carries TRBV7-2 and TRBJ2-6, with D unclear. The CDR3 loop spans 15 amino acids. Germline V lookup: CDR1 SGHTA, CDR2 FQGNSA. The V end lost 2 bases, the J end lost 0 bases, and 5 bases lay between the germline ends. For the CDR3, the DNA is TGTGCCAGCAGCTTAATGCGCTCTGGGGCCAACGTCCTGACTTTC. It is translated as CASSLMRSGANVLTF.

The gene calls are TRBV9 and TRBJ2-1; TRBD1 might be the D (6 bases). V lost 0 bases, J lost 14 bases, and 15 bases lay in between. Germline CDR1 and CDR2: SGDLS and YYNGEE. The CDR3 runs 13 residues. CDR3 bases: TGTGCCAGCAGCGTAGAGGTGTGGACAGCCAAGTTCTTC. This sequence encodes CASSVEVWTAKFF.